The present T cell receptor (beta chain) was sequenced within a study of cytomegalovirus exposure and HLA in healthy donors. PCR involved 60 Vbeta and 13 Jbeta primers. TCRdb's table, derived via immunoSEQ multiplex PCR, lists solely in-frame clones and lacks some. In the table there are about 190,000 clones, 60% to 80% of which are singletons. The length of the CDR3 is 15 residues. The J segment lost 0 bases and the V segment lost 4 bases, leaving 1 base of the junction unmatched. Germline CDR1 is SGHAT and CDR2 is FQNNGV. A word on this clone: Its antigen remains unknown.

Findings and caveats of the study: For most subjects, TCR beta sequences were reported to predict HLA-A and HLA-B alleles with accuracy. Among the most significant clusters, several appeared linked to common viral pathogens in a later analysis. Prior analysis indicated that the majority of TCR beta V segments exhibited productivity approximately 90% or approximately 30% of the time. A later analysis linked a missense DCLRE1C variant to TCR beta V- and J-gene trimming.

The sequenced material came from PBMCs. The chain joins TRBV11-2 to TRBJ2-7, with 12 bases identical to TRBD2. This sequence was found in a woman in her 30s in good health and CMV-seropositive. The CDR3 region has the DNA TGTGCCAGCAGCTCGACTAGCGGGAGCTCCTACGAGCAGTACTTC. Amino acid sequence: CASSSTSGSSYEQYF.